This is a list of T cell receptor beta chains from one sample in a study of blood T cell repertoires in COVID-19. The table came from immunoSEQ multiplex PCR; TCRdb's copy has only in-frame clones and leaves some out. The table lists 350,000 or so clones, roughly 88% of them singletons. Sequencing was performed on peripheral blood. Receptors were obtained from a woman aged 25 to 39 with COVID-19, enrolled during active disease. CDR3s include the opening cysteine and the closing phenylalanine or tryptophan. The order of the fields is J gene, D gene, V gene, clone size, CDR3 protein, CDR3 DNA. A D gene is named only where the DNA matches it firmly. Clone size is given for some rows only: seen once, a few or many times, or a class if the clone is expanded.

TRBJ1-3 | TRBD1 | TRBV18 | NA | CASSPPDREYTIYF | TGTGCCAGCTCACCACCGGACAGGGAGTACACCATATATTTT
TRBJ2-7 | TRBD1 | TRBV5-6 | NA | CASSPNNRGLRHEQYF | TGTGCCAGCAGCCCTAACAACAGGGGGCTAAGGCACGAGCAGTACTTC
TRBJ1-4 | TRBD1 | TRBV2 | NA | CASSAGTATNEKLFF | TGTGCCAGCAGTGCCGGGACAGCAACTAATGAAAAACTGTTTTTT
TRBJ1-2 | TRBD1 | TRBV7-6 | NA | CASSDYRGDGYTF | TGTGCCAGCAGCGACTACAGGGGGGATGGCTACACCTTC
TRBJ1-5 | TRBD1 | TRBV2 | few | CASSWNDRDNQPQHF | TGTGCCAGCAGTTGGAATGACAGGGACAATCAGCCCCAGCATTTT
TRBJ1-1 | TRBD1 | TRBV3-1/TRBV3-2 | once | CASRLGTGGAGTEAFF | TGTGCCAGCAGACTTGGGACAGGGGGCGCGGGTACTGAAGCTTTCTTT
TRBJ2-2 | TRBD2 | TRBV5-4 | NA | CASSSRGGTLTGELFF | TGTGCCAGCAGCTCCCGCGGGGGGACCTTGACCGGGGAGCTGTTTTTT
TRBJ1-1 | NA | TRBV7-8 | NA | CASSPHPNRLIEAFF | TGTGCCAGCAGCCCGCATCCAAACAGGTTAATTGAAGCTTTCTTT
TRBJ2-7 | NA | TRBV13 | NA | CASSTGDSSYEQYF | TGTGCCAGCAGCACGGGGGACAGTTCCTACGAGCAGTACTTC
TRBJ1-6 | NA | TRBV19 | NA | CASSIGPRSPLHF | TGTGCCAGTAGTATAGGGCCGAGGTCACCCCTCCACTTT
TRBJ1-5 | NA | TRBV19 | NA | CASSIRLSGGDQPQHF | TGTGCCAGTAGTATTAGGCTCTCGGGGGGCGATCAGCCCCAGCATTTT
TRBJ1-2 | TRBD1 | TRBV5-1 | NA | CASSLGQGGSYGYTF | TGCGCCAGCAGCTTGGGACAGGGGGGTTCCTATGGCTACACCTTC
TRBJ1-2 | NA | TRBV2 | NA | CASSNREILTDGYTF | TGTGCCAGCAGCAACAGGGAGATCCTTACGGATGGCTACACCTTC
TRBJ2-3 | NA | TRBV24-1 | NA | CATGQKDTQYF | TGTGCCACCGGACAGAAGGATACGCAGTATTTT
TRBJ1-6 | TRBD1 | TRBV5-6 | once | CASSLGDRDSSPLHF | TGTGCCAGCAGCTTGGGGGACAGGGATAGTTCACCCCTCCACTTT
TRBJ2-7 | TRBD2 | TRBV14 | NA | CASSLLAGGLVEQYF | TGTGCCAGCAGCTTACTAGCGGGGGGGCTAGTCGAGCAGTACTTC
TRBJ1-1 | TRBD1 | TRBV6-2/TRBV6-3 | once | CASSLGTGGEAFF | TGTGCCAGCAGTCTAGGGACAGGGGGTGAAGCTTTCTTT
TRBJ1-2 | NA | TRBV7-2 | NA | CASSPDKAGTNYGYTF | TGTGCCAGCAGCCCCGACAAAGCGGGGACGAACTATGGCTACACCTTC
TRBJ1-5 | NA | TRBV4-1 | NA | CASSQEGTANQPQHF | TGCGCCAGCAGCCAAGAAGGAACAGCAAATCAGCCCCAGCATTTT
TRBJ1-5 | NA | TRBV28 | NA | CASSFGGRGNNQPQHF | TGTGCCAGCAGTTTCGGAGGCAGGGGCAACAATCAGCCCCAGCATTTT
TRBJ2-1 | TRBD1 | TRBV19 | NA | CASRGPGGGEQFF | TGTGCCAGTAGAGGGCCAGGGGGCGGTGAGCAGTTCTTC
TRBJ2-5 | NA | TRBV3-1/TRBV3-2 | NA | CASSQDQLWRGQETQYF | TGTGCCAGCAGCCAAGATCAGTTGTGGCGGGGTCAAGAGACCCAGTACTTC
TRBJ2-5 | TRBD1 | TRBV19 | NA | CASSIRDSVQETQYF | TGTGCCAGTAGTATACGGGACAGCGTCCAAGAGACCCAGTACTTC
TRBJ2-3 | NA | TRBV11-2 | NA | CASSSIRQAPDTQYF | TGTGCCAGCAGCTCCATAAGACAGGCTCCAGATACGCAGTATTTT
TRBJ2-3 | TRBD2 | TRBV6-5 | NA | CASTLLAGITDTQYF | TGTGCCAGCACGCTACTAGCGGGGATCACAGATACGCAGTATTTT
TRBJ2-7 | TRBD1 | TRBV6-5 | NA | CASSYDRGREQYF | TGTGCCAGCAGTTACGACAGGGGGCGTGAGCAGTACTTC
TRBJ1-6 | TRBD1 | TRBV28 | NA | CASSLTGGPSPLHF | TGTGCCAGCAGCCTCACAGGGGGCCCGTCACCCCTCCACTTT
TRBJ2-5 | TRBD2 | TRBV11-3 | NA | CASSSLGGGLGETQYF | TGTGCCAGCAGCTCCCTGGGCGGGGGGCTAGGAGAGACCCAGTACTTC
TRBJ1-1 | NA | TRBV5-1 | NA | CASSLTGTMNTEAFF | TGCGCCAGCAGCTTGACAGGGACCATGAACACTGAAGCTTTCTTT
TRBJ1-5 | NA | TRBV21-1 | NA | CASSKMAGGAWINQPQHF | TGTGCCAGCAGCAAAATGGCCGGCGGAGCGTGGATCAATCAGCCCCAGCATTTT
TRBJ2-2 | NA | TRBV13 | NA | CASSSALTPGELFF | TGTGCCAGCAGCTCCGCCCTAACCCCCGGGGAGCTGTTTTTT
TRBJ1-2 | NA | TRBV24-1 | NA | CATSDGSGRHYGYTF | TGTGCCACCAGTGATGGCTCAGGGCGTCACTATGGCTACACCTTC
TRBJ1-5 | NA | TRBV5-6 | NA | CASSSTGQGNQPQHF | TGTGCCAGCAGCTCCACAGGGCAGGGCAATCAGCCCCAGCATTTT
TRBJ2-5 | NA | TRBV7-9 | NA | CASSPRYQETQYF | TGTGCCAGCAGCCCGAGGTACCAAGAGACCCAGTACTTC
TRBJ2-1 | NA | TRBV5-4 | once | CASSLGLTKYNEQFF | TGTGCCAGCAGCTTAGGACTAACAAAGTACAATGAGCAGTTCTTC
TRBJ1-2 | TRBD1 | TRBV27 | NA | CASSSLTGGDKANYGYTF | TGTGCCAGCAGTTCTCTGACAGGGGGCGATAAGGCTAACTATGGCTACACCTTC
TRBJ1-4 | NA | TRBV10-1 | NA | CASSETLLPNEKLFF | TGCGCCAGCAGTGAGACACTACTTCCTAATGAAAAACTGTTTTTT
TRBJ2-2 | TRBD1 | TRBV5-4 | NA | CASSLGKGTVNTGELFF | TGTGCCAGCAGCTTGGGGAAGGGGACAGTGAACACCGGGGAGCTGTTTTTT
TRBJ2-3 | TRBD2 | TRBV4-2 | NA | CASSQDRGGGADTQYF | TGTGCCAGCAGCCAAGATCGGGGCGGGGGGGCCGATACGCAGTATTTT
TRBJ1-5 | TRBD1 | TRBV4-2 | NA | CASSQDYPGGEPQHF | TGTGCCAGCAGCCAAGATTACCCAGGGGGCGAGCCCCAGCATTTT